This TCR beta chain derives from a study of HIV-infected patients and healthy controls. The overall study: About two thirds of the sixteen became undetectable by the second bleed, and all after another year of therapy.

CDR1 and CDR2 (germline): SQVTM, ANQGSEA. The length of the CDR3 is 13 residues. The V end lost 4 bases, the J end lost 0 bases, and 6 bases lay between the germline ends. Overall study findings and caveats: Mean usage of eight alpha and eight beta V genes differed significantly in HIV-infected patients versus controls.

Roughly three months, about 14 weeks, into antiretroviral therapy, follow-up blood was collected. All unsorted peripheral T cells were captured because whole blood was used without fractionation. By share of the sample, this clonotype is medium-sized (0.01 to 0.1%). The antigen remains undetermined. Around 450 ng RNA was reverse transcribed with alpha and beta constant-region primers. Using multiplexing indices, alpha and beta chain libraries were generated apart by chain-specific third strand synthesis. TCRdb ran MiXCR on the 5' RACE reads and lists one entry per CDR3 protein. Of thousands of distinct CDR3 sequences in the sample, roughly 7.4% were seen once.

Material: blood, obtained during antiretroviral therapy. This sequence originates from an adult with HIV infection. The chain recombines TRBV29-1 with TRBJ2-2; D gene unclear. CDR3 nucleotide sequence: TGCAGCGTTGTCTTCGCGAACACCGGGGAGCTGTTTTTT. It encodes CSVVFANTGELFF.